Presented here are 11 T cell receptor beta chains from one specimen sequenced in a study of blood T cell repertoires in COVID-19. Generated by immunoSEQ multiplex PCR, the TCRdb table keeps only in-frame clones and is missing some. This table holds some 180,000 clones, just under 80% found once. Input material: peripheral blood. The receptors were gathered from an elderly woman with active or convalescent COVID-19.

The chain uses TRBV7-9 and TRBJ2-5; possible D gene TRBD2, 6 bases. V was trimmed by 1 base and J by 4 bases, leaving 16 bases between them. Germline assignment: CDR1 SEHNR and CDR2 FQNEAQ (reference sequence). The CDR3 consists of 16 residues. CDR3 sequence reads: CASSLGLGGDGETQYF. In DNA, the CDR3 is TGTGCCAGCAGCTTAGGTCTCGGAGGGGATGGAGAGACCCAGTACTTC.

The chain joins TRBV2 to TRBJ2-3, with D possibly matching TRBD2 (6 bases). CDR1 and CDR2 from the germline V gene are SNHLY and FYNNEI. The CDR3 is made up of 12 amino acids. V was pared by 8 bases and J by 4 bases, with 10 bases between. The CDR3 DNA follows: TGTGCCAGCCGACTAGGGGCAGATACGCAGTATTTT. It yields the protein CASRLGADTQYF.

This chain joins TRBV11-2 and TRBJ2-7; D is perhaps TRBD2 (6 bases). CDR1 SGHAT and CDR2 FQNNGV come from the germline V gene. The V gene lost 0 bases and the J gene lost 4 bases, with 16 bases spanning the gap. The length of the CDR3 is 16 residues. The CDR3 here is CASSLEGGLDLYEQYF. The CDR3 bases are TGTGCCAGCAGCTTAGAGGGGGGACTCGACTTATACGAGCAGTACTTC.

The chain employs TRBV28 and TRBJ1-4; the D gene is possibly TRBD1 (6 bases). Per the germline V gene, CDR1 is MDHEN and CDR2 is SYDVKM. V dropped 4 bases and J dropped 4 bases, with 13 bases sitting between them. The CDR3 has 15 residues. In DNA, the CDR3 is TGTGCCAGCAGTTCAGGACAGACCTTTAATGAAAAACTGTTTTTT. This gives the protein CASSSGQTFNEKLFF. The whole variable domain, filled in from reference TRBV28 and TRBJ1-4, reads DVKVTQSSRYLVKRTGEKVFLECVQDMDHENMFWYRQDPGLGLRLIYFSYDVKMKEKGDIPEGYSVSREKKERFSLILESASTNQTSMYLCASSSGQTFNEKLFFGSGTQLSVL.

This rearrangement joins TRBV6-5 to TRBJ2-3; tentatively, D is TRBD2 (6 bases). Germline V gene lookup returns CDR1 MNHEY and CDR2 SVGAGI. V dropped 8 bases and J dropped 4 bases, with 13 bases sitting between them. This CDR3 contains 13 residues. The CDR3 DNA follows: TGTGCCAGCCAAAGCCGGGAGCCAGATACGCAGTATTTT. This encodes CASQSREPDTQYF.

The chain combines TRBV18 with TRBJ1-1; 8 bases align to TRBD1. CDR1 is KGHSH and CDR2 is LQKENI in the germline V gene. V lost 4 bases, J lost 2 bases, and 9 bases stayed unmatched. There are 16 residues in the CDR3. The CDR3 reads CASSQGLQGANTEAFF. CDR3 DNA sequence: TGTGCCAGCTCACAGGGGCTGCAGGGGGCAAACACTGAAGCTTTCTTT.

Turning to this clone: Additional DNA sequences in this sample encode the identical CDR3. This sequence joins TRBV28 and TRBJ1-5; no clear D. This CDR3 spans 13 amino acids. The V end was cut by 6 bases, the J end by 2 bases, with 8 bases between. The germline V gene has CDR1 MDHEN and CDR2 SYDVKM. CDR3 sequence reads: CASRGAGNQPQHF. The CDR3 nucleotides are TGTGCCAGCAGGGGAGCGGGCAATCAGCCCCAGCATTTT.

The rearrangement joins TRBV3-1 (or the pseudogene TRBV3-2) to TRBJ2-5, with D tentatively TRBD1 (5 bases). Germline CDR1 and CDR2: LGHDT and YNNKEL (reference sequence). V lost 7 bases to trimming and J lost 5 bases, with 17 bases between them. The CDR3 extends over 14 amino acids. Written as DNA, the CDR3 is TGTGCCAGCACTCAGGGTTGGATAGATGAGACCCAGTACTTC. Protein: CASTQGWIDETQYF.

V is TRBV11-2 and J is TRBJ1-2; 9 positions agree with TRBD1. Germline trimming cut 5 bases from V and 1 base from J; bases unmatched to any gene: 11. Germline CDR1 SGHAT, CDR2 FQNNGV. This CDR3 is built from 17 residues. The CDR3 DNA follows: TGTGCCAGCAGCGCGACGACCGGGACAGGGAGTAACTATGGCTACACCTTC. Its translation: CASSATTGTGSNYGYTF.

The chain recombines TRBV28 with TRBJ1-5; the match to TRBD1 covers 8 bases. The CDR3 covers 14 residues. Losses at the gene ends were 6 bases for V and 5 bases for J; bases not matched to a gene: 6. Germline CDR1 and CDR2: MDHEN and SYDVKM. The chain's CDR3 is CASSQDRVDQPQHF. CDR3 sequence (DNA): TGTGCCAGCAGCCAGGACAGGGTCGATCAGCCCCAGCATTTT.

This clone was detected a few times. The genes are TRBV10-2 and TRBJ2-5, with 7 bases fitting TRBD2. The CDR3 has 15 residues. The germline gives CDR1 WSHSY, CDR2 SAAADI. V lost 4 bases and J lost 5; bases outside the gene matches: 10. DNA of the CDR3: TGCGCCAGCAGTGCCCGGGGGGATGCCCGGGAGACCCAGTACTTC. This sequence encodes CASSARGDARETQYF.